Described below is a single T cell receptor (beta chain) sequence and its context. This sample was included in a study of blood T cell repertoires in COVID-19. At the level of the study: Researchers got acute and convalescent COVID-19 samples from the United States, Italy and Spain. Sources were T cells, B-cell-depleted T cells, or PBMCs; the material itself was cDNA or gDNA.

Original handling: How many nucleated cells were present was estimated from reference gene primer amplification. Clones were read by immunoSEQ multiplex PCR, and TCRdb kept only the in-frame ones, dropping some. That table is the source of V, J and clone size, and D and trimming were worked out from the DNA. Of 150,000 to 200,000 clones in the sample, more than 80% were seen once. The CDR3 consists of 17 residues. Trimming removed 3 bases at V and 3 bases at J, with 16 bases between. CDR1 is KGHDR and CDR2 is SFDVKD in the germline V gene. Sequencing input: peripheral blood. This receptor was taken from a human donor in a cohort sampled during active COVID-19. This chain links TRBV24-1 with TRBJ2-2, with TRBD1 as a possible D gene (6 bases). The CDR3, as DNA: TGTGCCACCAGTGATGACCAGGGGATGAAGGACACCGGGGAGCTGTTTTTT. Amino acid sequence: CATSDDQGMKDTGELFF.